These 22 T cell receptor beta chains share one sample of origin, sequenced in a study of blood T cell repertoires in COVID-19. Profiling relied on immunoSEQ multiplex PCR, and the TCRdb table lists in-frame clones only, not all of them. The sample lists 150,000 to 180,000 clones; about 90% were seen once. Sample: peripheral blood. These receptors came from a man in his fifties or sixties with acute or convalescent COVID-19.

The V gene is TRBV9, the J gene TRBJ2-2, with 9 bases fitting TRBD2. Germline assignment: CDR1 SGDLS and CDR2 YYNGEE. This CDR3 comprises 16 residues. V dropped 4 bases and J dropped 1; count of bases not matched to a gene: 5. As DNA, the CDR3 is TGTGCCAGCAGCTCTGGACTAGCGATGAACACCGGGGAGCTGTTTTTT. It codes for CASSSGLAMNTGELFF.

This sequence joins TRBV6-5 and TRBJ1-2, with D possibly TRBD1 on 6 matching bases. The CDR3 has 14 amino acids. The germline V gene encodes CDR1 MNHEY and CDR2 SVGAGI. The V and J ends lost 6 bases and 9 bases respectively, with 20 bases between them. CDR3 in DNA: TGTGCCAGCAGGGCGGACAGAACCAAACGTCGCTACACCTTC. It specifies CASRADRTKRRYTF.

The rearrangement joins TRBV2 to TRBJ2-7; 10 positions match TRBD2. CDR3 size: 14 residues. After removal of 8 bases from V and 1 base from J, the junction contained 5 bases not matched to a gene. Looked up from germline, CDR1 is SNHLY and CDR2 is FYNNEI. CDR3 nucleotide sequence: TGTGCCAGCCGGACTAGCGGCCTATCCTACGAGCAGTACGTC. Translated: CASRTSGLSYEQYV.

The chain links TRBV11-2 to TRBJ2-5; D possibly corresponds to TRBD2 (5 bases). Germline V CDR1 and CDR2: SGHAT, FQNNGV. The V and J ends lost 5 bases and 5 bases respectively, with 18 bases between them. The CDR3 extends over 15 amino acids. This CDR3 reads CASSTGLPGMETQYF. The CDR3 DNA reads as TGTGCCAGCAGCACCGGACTGCCGGGGATGGAGACCCAGTACTTC.

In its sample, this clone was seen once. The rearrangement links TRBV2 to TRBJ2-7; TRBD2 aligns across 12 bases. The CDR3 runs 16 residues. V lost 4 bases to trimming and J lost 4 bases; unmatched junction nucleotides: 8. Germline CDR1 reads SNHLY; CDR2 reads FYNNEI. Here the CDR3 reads CASSGRLAGEGYEQYF. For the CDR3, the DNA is TGTGCCAGCAGTGGCCGACTAGCGGGAGAAGGGTACGAGCAGTACTTC.

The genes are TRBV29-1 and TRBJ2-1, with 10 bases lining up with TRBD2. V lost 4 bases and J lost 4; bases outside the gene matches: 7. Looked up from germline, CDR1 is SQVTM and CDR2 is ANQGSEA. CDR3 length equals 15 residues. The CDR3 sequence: CSVVFGLAVYNEQFF. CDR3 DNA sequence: TGCAGCGTTGTTTTCGGACTAGCGGTTTACAATGAGCAGTTCTTC.

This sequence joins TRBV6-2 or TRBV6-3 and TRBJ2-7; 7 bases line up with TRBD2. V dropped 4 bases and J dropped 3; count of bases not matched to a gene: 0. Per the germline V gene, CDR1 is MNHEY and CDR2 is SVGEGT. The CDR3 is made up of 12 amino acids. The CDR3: CASSWTSYEQYV. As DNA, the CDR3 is TGTGCCAGCAGTTGGACTAGCTACGAGCAGTACGTC.

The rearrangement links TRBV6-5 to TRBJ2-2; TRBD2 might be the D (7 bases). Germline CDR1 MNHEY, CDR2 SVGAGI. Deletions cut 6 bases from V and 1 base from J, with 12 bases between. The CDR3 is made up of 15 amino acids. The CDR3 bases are TGTGCCAGCAGCACAGGGAGGGTGAACACCGGGGAGCTGTTTTTT. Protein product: CASSTGRVNTGELFF.

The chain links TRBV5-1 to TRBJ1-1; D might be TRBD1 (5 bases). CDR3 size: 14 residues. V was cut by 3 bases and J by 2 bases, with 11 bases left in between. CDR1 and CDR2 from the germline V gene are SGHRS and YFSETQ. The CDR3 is CASSSIDRNTEAFF. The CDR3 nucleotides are TGCGCCAGCAGCTCCATCGACAGAAACACTGAAGCTTTCTTT.

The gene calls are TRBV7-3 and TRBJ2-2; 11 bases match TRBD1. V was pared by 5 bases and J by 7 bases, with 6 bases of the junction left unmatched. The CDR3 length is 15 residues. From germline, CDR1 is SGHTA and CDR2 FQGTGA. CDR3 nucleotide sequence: TGTGCCAGCAGCCGAGGACAGGGGGCAGGCGGGGAGCTGTTTTTT. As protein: CASSRGQGAGGELFF. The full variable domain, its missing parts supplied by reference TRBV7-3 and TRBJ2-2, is GAGVSQTPSNKVTEKGKYVELRCDPISGHTALYWYRQSLGQGPEFLIYFQGTGAADDSGLPNDRFFAVRPEGSVSTLKIQRTERGDSAVYLCASSRGQGAGGELFFGEGSRLTVL.

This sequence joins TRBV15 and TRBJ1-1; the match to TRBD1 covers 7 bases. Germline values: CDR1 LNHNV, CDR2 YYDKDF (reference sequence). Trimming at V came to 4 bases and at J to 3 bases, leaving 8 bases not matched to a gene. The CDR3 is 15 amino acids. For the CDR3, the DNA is TGTGCCACCAGCATCAATACAGGGGTTCACACTGAAGCTTTCTTT. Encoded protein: CATSINTGVHTEAFF.

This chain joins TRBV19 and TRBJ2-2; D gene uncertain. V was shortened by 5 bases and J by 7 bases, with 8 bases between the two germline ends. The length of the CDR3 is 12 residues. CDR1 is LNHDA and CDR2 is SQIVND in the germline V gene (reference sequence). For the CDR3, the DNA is TGTGCCAGTAGTTTGTCAGGCGGGGAGCTGTTTTTT. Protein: CASSLSGGELFF.

The CDR3 region has the DNA TGTGCCATCAGTGAGTCGGCTAGCGGAGTTCGGGATACGCAGTATTTT. Translating gives CAISESASGVRDTQYF. This rearrangement joins TRBV10-3 to TRBJ2-3; 7 bases match TRBD2. Per the germline V gene, CDR1 is ENHRY and CDR2 is SYGVKD. With 0 bases clipped from V and 6 bases from J, the junction kept 9 bases outside the gene matches. The CDR3 runs 16 residues.

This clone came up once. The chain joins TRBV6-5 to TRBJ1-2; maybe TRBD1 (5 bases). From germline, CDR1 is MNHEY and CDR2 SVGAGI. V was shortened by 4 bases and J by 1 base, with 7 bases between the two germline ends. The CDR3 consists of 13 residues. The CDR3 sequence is CASSFRGNYGYTF. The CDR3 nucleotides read TGTGCCAGCAGTTTTAGGGGTAACTATGGCTACACCTTC.

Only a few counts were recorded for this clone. CDR3 sequence: CASSQDGSRGSYNEQFF. The CDR3 DNA follows: TGCGCCAGCAGCCAAGATGGGTCAAGGGGCTCCTACAATGAGCAGTTCTTC. The chain employs TRBV4-1 and TRBJ2-1; D is possibly TRBD1 (5 bases). Germline CDR1 is MGHRA and CDR2 is YSYEKL. The CDR3 has 17 residues. V shed 0 bases and J shed 0 bases, with 12 bases lying between them.

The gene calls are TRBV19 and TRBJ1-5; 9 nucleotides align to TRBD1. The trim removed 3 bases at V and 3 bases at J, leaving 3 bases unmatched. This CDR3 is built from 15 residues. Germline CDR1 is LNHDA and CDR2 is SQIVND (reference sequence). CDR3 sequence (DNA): TGTGCCAGTAGTATGGGGACAGGGTCCAATCAGCCCCAGCATTTT. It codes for CASSMGTGSNQPQHF.

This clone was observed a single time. CDR3: CASSLRGIQETQYF. CDR3 sequence (DNA): TGTGCCAGCAGCTTGCGGGGAATCCAAGAGACCCAGTACTTC. The gene calls are TRBV5-5 and TRBJ2-5; tentative D call: TRBD2 (5 bases). The CDR3 is 14 residues long. Germline V gene data show CDR1 as SGHKS and CDR2 as YYEKEE (reference sequence). V was pared by 1 base and J by 1 base, with 8 bases between.

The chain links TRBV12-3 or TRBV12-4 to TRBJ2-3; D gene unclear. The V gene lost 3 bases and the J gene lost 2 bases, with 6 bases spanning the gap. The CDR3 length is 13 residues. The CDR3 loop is CASSFGITDTQYF. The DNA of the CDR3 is TGTGCCAGCAGTTTCGGTATCACAGATACGCAGTATTTT.

In DNA, the CDR3 is TGTGCCAGCAGTTTACAAGAGGGCCAGCCCCAGCATTTT. Translated: CASSLQEGQPQHF. This chain joins TRBV27 and TRBJ1-5; D is undetermined. Germline V gene lookup returns CDR1 MNHEY and CDR2 SMNVEV (reference sequence). The V end was cut by 2 bases, the J end by 7 bases, with 9 bases between. This CDR3 has 13 amino acids.

CDR3 DNA: TGTGCCAGCAGCGTAGATATGCGGGAGAACTTAGGCTACACCTTC. Translated, it gives CASSVDMRENLGYTF. The rearrangement uses TRBV9 and TRBJ1-2; D unresolved. Germline V gives CDR1 SGDLS, CDR2 YYNGEE. The CDR3 has 15 residues. V shed 0 bases and J shed 8 bases, with 17 bases lying between them.

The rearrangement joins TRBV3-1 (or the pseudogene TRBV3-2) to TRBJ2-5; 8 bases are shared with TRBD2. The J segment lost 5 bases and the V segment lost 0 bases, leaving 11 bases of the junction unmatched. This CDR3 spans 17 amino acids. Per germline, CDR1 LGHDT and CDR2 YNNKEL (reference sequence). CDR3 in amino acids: CASSQEVGAGVPETQYF. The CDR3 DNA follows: TGTGCCAGCAGCCAAGAAGTCGGAGCGGGAGTCCCTGAGACCCAGTACTTC.

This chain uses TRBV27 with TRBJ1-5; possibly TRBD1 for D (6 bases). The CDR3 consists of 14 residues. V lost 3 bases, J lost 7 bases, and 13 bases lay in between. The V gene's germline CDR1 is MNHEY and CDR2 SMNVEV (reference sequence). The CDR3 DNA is TGTGCCAGCAGTTTTGGCAGGGGTGGACAGCCCCAGCATTTT. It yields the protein CASSFGRGGQPQHF.